This section outlines one TCR beta chain sequence together with its context. The target antigen is unknown. The data belong to a study of naive CD8 T cells in extremely preterm neonates. In the study overall: Abstract and methods disagree on adult ages: 25-50 versus 20-50 years. Study-wide points: Relative to older groups, preterm infants had shorter, less trimmed CDR3s with fewer N additions.

Live Annexin V-negative naive CD3+CD8+CD45RA+CCR7+ T cells were sorted. Generated by immunoSEQ multiplex PCR, the TCRdb table keeps only in-frame clones and is missing some. The data hold about 5,800 clones, with about 97% observed a single time. The sequenced sample was naive CD8+ T cells from blood. The receptor's source is a human donor in good health.

CDR3 DNA sequence: TGTGCCAGCAGCGGACTACCCAACACCTACATCGATGAGCAGTTCTTC. It codes for CASSGLPNTYIDEQFF. The chain uses TRBV11-3 and TRBJ2-1; the D gene is possibly TRBD2 (6 bases). The germline V and J ends were trimmed by 5 bases and 8 bases, with 22 bases remaining between them. The CDR3 is 16 residues long. Germline-derived CDR1 and CDR2 are SGHNT and YENEEA.